Shown below are 15 T cell receptor beta chains from a single sample sequenced in a study of blood T cell repertoires in COVID-19. Only in-frame clones appear in the TCRdb table, and some are missing; sequencing was by immunoSEQ multiplex PCR. Counted here are 350,000 to 400,000 clones, 90% occurring once; the ten biggest clones make up around 7%. Input material: peripheral blood. The receptor source for this set is a man between 18 and 29 years old with active or convalescent COVID-19.

A single count supports this clone. The chain uses TRBV12-3 or TRBV12-4 and TRBJ2-7; D uncertain. The CDR3 spans 11 residues. With 2 bases removed from V and 6 bases from J, the gap between germline ends came to 5 bases. The CDR3 protein is CASSLTTEQYF. DNA for the CDR3: TGTGCCAGCAGTTTAACTACCGAGCAGTACTTC.

The chain carries TRBV20-1 and TRBJ2-2, with D unclear. The germline V and J ends were trimmed by 5 bases and 3 bases, with 4 bases remaining between them. The CDR3 runs to 11 residues. Germline CDR1 and CDR2: DFQATT and SNEGSKA (reference sequence). The CDR3 nucleotides are TGCAGTGCTGACTACACCGGGGAGCTGTTTTTT. As protein: CSADYTGELFF.

This chain joins TRBV28 and TRBJ2-3; 7 bases line up with TRBD1. This CDR3 spans 15 amino acids. Germline loops: CDR1 MDHEN, CDR2 SYDVKM. With 6 bases clipped from V and 2 bases from J, the junction kept 8 bases outside the gene matches. The CDR3 nucleotides read TGTGCCAGCAGACCCGGGACAGTGTTCACAGATACGCAGTATTTT. Translating gives CASRPGTVFTDTQYF.

The chain carries TRBV24-1 and TRBJ2-2; TRBD2 matches at 7 bases. The length of the CDR3 is 12 residues. Looked up from germline, CDR1 is KGHDR and CDR2 is SFDVKD. V shed 9 bases, J shed 7 bases, and the junction held 4 bases outside the gene matches. CDR3 nucleotide sequence: TGTGCCACCGTTGGCGGGAGCGGGGAGCTGTTTTTT. Residues: CATVGGSGELFF.

V and J are TRBV19 and TRBJ1-3, with D unclear. The CDR3 spans 14 residues. The V gene lost 10 bases and the J gene lost 1 base, with 14 bases spanning the gap. CDR1 is LNHDA, CDR2 SQIVND, per germline (reference sequence). The CDR3 nucleotides are TGTGCCACGGGGATTCGGACGTCTGGAAACACCATATATTTT. Amino acids: CATGIRTSGNTIYF.

The chain has TRBV12-3 or TRBV12-4 and TRBJ2-7; possibly TRBD1 for D (5 bases). The V end lost 4 bases, the J end lost 5 bases, and 12 bases lay between the germline ends. The CDR3 length is 13 residues. The DNA for the CDR3 is TGTGCCAGCAGTTCATCAGGGAATGACGAGCAGTACTTC. Protein sequence: CASSSSGNDEQYF.

In this sample, this clone turned up once. This sequence joins TRBV4-2 and TRBJ1-2, with D perhaps matching TRBD1 (5 bases). CDR1 and CDR2 from the germline V gene are LGHNA and YNFKEQ. The CDR3 contains 15 residues. The germline V and J ends were trimmed by 1 base and 4 bases, with 13 bases remaining between them. In nucleotides, the CDR3 is TGTGCCAGCAGCCAAGGCGCCTCGGGGGGCTATGGCTACACCTTC. It codes for CASSQGASGGYGYTF.

The chain has TRBV18 and TRBJ1-1; D unresolved. Looked up from germline, CDR1 is KGHSH and CDR2 is LQKENI. Trimming removed 3 bases at V and 0 bases at J, with 11 bases between. The CDR3 has 15 amino acids. The CDR3 sequence is CASSPSQPMNTEAFF. CDR3 bases: TGTGCCAGCTCACCCTCCCAACCTATGAACACTGAAGCTTTCTTT.

The V and J genes are TRBV27 and TRBJ1-2; D is perhaps TRBD1 (5 bases). CDR1 MNHEY and CDR2 SMNVEV come from the germline V gene (reference sequence). V lost 5 bases and J 4 bases, leaving 14 bases between the germline ends. The CDR3 is 14 amino acids. CDR3 amino acids: CASSPRGEGYGYTF. For the CDR3, the DNA is TGTGCCAGCAGTCCCCGGGGGGAGGGCTATGGCTACACCTTC.

The gene calls are TRBV4-3 and TRBJ1-6, with 7 bases that match TRBD1. CDR1 is LGHNA and CDR2 is YSLEER in the germline V gene. The CDR3 is 14 amino acids. After removal of 2 bases from V and 10 bases from J, the junction contained 5 bases not matched to a gene. For the CDR3, the DNA is TGCGCCAGCAGCCAAACAGGGGATCGGTCACCCCTCCACTTT. Translating gives CASSQTGDRSPLHF.

The V call is TRBV5-1, the J call TRBJ2-5, with 9 bases lining up with TRBD1. V dropped 1 base and J dropped 0; count of bases not matched to a gene: 1. The CDR3 covers 15 residues. Germline CDR1 reads SGHRS; CDR2 reads YFSETQ. The CDR3 spells CASSLTGGYQETQYF. CDR3 nucleotides: TGCGCCAGCAGCTTGACAGGGGGCTACCAAGAGACCCAGTACTTC.

This clone was recorded once. Its ends do not fully match the called genes, so a read error is possible. The CDR3 coding sequence is TGTGCCAGCAGCCCCCCCCGTGGGACAGGGTTTGATTTT. Amino acid sequence: CASSPPRGTGFDF. This sequence joins TRBV11-3 and TRBJ1-4, with 9 positions matching TRBD1. This CDR3 contains 13 residues. Germline V gene data show CDR1 as SGHNT and CDR2 as YENEEA.

The chain combines TRBV7-2 with TRBJ1-3; D gene uncertain. CDR1 is SGHTA, CDR2 FQGNSA, per germline. CDR3 length: 16 amino acids. Trimming stripped 2 bases from V and 4 bases from J, with 15 bases between. Here the CDR3 reads CASSLIGVAGGNTIYF. CDR3 DNA sequence: TGTGCCAGCAGCTTAATCGGGGTCGCGGGCGGAAACACCATATATTTT. Filled out from reference TRBV7-2 and TRBJ1-3, the complete variable domain reads GAGVSQSPSNKVTEKGKDVELRCDPISGHTALYWYRQSLGQGLEFLIYFQGNSAPDKSGLPSDRFSAERTGGSVSTLTIQRTQQEDSAVYLCASSLIGVAGGNTIYFGEGSWLTVV.

The CDR3: CASSLVVGGHNEQFF. CDR3 nucleotide sequence: TGTGCCAGCAGCTTAGTTGTGGGGGGACACAATGAGCAGTTCTTC. The V gene is TRBV11-3, the J gene TRBJ2-1; possible D gene TRBD2, 6 bases. CDR3 length equals 15 residues. V was clipped by 1 base and J by 5 bases, with 12 bases between them. Germline V gene data show CDR1 as SGHNT and CDR2 as YENEEA.

This chain links TRBV4-3 with TRBJ2-3; the D gene is possibly TRBD2 (6 bases). The CDR3 is 14 residues long. Germline V gene sequence: CDR1 LGHNA, CDR2 YSLEER. Trimming cost V 0 bases and J 5 bases, with 9 bases left between them. The CDR3, as DNA: TGCGCCAGCAGCCAAGATCGGGGAGGAGATACGCAGTATTTT. Translating it yields CASSQDRGGDTQYF.